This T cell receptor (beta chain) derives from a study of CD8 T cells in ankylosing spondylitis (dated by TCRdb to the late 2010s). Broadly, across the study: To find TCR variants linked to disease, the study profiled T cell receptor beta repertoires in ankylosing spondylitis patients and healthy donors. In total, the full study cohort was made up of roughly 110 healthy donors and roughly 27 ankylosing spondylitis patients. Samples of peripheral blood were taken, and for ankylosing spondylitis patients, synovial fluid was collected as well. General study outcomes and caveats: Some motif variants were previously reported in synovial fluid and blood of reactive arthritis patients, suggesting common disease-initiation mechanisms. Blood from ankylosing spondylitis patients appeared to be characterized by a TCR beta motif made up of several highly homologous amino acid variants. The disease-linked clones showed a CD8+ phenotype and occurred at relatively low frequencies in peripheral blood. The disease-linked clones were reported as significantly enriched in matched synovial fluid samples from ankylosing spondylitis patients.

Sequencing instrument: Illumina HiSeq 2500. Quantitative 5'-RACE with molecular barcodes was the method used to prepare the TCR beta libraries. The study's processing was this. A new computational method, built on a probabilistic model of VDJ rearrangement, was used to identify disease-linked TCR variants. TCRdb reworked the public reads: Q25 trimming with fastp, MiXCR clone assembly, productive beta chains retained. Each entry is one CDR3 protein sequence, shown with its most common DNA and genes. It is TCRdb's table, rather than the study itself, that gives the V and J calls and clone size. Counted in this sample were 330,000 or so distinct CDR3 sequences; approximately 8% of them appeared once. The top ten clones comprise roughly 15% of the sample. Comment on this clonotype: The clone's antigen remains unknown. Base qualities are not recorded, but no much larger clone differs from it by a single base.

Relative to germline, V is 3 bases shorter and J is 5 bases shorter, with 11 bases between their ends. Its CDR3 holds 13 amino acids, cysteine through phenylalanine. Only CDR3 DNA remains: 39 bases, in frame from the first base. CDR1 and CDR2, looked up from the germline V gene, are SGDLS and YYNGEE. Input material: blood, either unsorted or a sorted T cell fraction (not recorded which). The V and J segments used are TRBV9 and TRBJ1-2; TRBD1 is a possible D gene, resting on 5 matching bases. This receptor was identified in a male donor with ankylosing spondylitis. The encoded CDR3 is CASSASTVYGYTF. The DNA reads TGTGCCAGCAGCGCGTCGACAGTATATGGCTACACCTTC.